Below are 27 T cell receptor beta chains sequenced from a single sample in a study of blood T cell repertoires in COVID-19. TCRdb's copy holds only in-frame clones and misses some; the assay was immunoSEQ multiplex PCR. The table includes 150,000 to 200,000 clones, 75% to 95% detected once. Sequencing was done on a sample of peripheral blood. The receptors derive from a man over 45 with acute or convalescent COVID-19.

This chain connects TRBV2 to TRBJ2-3, with 7 bases aligning to TRBD1. The CDR3 sequence is 15 residues long. V lost 6 bases and J lost 0; bases outside the gene matches: 6. Germline V lookup: CDR1 SNHLY, CDR2 FYNNEI. DNA of the CDR3: TGTGCCAGCAGCCTCGGACAGGCTAGCACAGATACGCAGTATTTT. This codes for CASSLGQASTDTQYF.

The chain employs TRBV7-9 and TRBJ2-2, with D unclear. This CDR3 is 13 amino acids long. Germline CDR1 reads SEHNR; CDR2 reads FQNEAQ (reference sequence). V lost 5 bases, J lost 1 base, and 5 bases lay in between. In DNA form, the CDR3 reads TGTGCCAGCAGCCAACAGAACACCGGGGAGCTGTTTTTT. It codes for CASSQQNTGELFF.

This clone was detected once. The V and J genes are TRBV7-9 and TRBJ2-2, with D perhaps TRBD2 (5 bases). Trimming took off 4 bases at V and 6 bases at J, with 12 bases between the two ends. The CDR3 sequence is 14 residues long. Germline V CDR1 and CDR2: SEHNR, FQNEAQ (reference sequence). CDR3 loop: CASSYGSGSGELFF. CDR3 sequence (DNA): TGTGCCAGCAGCTACGGGTCGGGGTCCGGGGAGCTGTTTTTT.

This clone was observed a single time. CDR3 DNA: TGTGCCAGCAGCCTTGGGCCCAGGGGCCACGAGCAGTACGTC. Its protein is CASSLGPRGHEQYV. The J gene is TRBJ2-7, the V gene TRBV6-5, with D possibly matching TRBD1 (6 bases). CDR1 is MNHEY and CDR2 is SVGAGI in the germline V gene. Trimming took 6 bases from V and 5 from J, leaving 17 bases between them. This CDR3 is built from 14 residues.

The gene calls are TRBV6-2 or TRBV6-3 and TRBJ1-1, with D possibly TRBD1 on 5 matching bases. This CDR3 is built from 14 residues. The V end lost 4 bases, the J end lost 1 base, and 10 bases lay between the germline ends. Germline loops: CDR1 MNHEY, CDR2 SVGEGT. CDR3 bases: TGTGCCAGCAGTTCCGGGACTGGGAACACTGAAGCTTTCTTT. Encoded protein: CASSSGTGNTEAFF.

V usage is TRBV2 and J usage is TRBJ1-1; TRBD1 matches at 10 bases. The germline V gene encodes CDR1 SNHLY and CDR2 FYNNEI. J lost 5 bases, V lost 6 bases, and 6 bases had no gene match. The CDR3 consists of 14 residues. The CDR3 loop reads CASRSTGGRTEAFF. CDR3 bases: TGTGCCAGCAGGTCGACAGGGGGCCGGACTGAAGCTTTCTTT.

The J gene is TRBJ1-1, the V gene TRBV28, with 10 bases fitting TRBD1. After removal of 7 bases from V and 5 bases from J, the junction contained 7 bases not matched to a gene. Looked up from germline, CDR1 is MDHEN and CDR2 is SYDVKM. This CDR3 spans 14 amino acids. The CDR3 DNA reads as TGTGCCAGCAAAGGAGGGACAGGGGTTACTGAAGCTTTCTTT. Protein product: CASKGGTGVTEAFF.

V gene TRBV27 combines with J gene TRBJ2-2, with 10 bases aligning to TRBD1. Trimming cost V 2 bases and J 5 bases; bases outside gene matches: 8. Germline CDR1 MNHEY, CDR2 SMNVEV (reference sequence). The CDR3 extends over 17 amino acids. The CDR3 is CASSLPLGQGRTGELFF. Here the CDR3 DNA reads TGTGCCAGCAGTTTACCCCTGGGACAGGGGAGGACCGGGGAGCTGTTTTTT.

The chain carries TRBV30 and TRBJ2-7, with D possibly being TRBD1 (6 bases). The CDR3 totals 14 residues. Germline lookup yields CDR1 GTSNPN and CDR2 SVGIG (reference sequence). Trimming removed 2 bases at V and 2 bases at J, with 13 bases between. CDR3 region: CAWSPPQGPYEQYF. The CDR3 DNA reads as TGTGCCTGGAGTCCACCACAGGGCCCCTACGAGCAGTACTTC.

CDR3 sequence reads: CAWQTGRQPQHF. The CDR3 DNA reads as TGTGCCTGGCAGACAGGGAGGCAGCCCCAGCATTTT. J is TRBJ1-5 and V is TRBV30; TRBD1 agrees at 7 bases. Germline values: CDR1 GTSNPN, CDR2 SVGIG (reference sequence). The CDR3 runs to 12 residues. J was trimmed by 7 bases and V by 5 bases; bases with no gene match: 5.

The V and J genes are TRBV7-8 and TRBJ1-5, with 11 bases lining up with TRBD1. V trimming: 5 bases; J trimming: 2 bases; junction bases outside the gene matches: 11. The CDR3 sequence is 18 residues long. Germline V gene sequence: CDR1 SGHVS, CDR2 FQNEAQ. CDR3 region: CASSQGQGAGGRNQPQHF. In DNA, the CDR3 is TGTGCCAGCAGCCAAGGACAGGGGGCAGGTGGTCGCAATCAGCCCCAGCATTTT.

This clone was seen a single time. The chain is built from TRBV11-2 and TRBJ2-7; D uncertain. Trimming took 5 bases from V and 6 from J, leaving 17 bases between them. The CDR3 is made up of 14 amino acids. The germline V gene encodes CDR1 SGHAT and CDR2 FQNNGV. CDR3 sequence (DNA): TGTGCCAGCAGCGTCGACCCGGGTCGAACCGAGCAGTACTTC. Residues: CASSVDPGRTEQYF.

This clone was observed a single time. The rearrangement joins TRBV20-1 to TRBJ1-2, with D uncertain. CDR1 is DFQATT and CDR2 is SNEGSKA in the germline V gene (reference sequence). CDR3 length: 11 residues. Trimming left V 0 bases short and J 7 bases short, with 6 bases between. CDR3 nucleotide sequence: TGCAGTGCTAGAGACGGACTTGGCTACACCTTC. Translation: CSARDGLGYTF.

This chain connects TRBV9 to TRBJ2-1; a weak D match, TRBD1 (5 bases). The V and J ends lost 1 base and 1 base respectively, with 12 bases between them. Per the germline V gene, CDR1 is SGDLS and CDR2 is YYNGEE. The CDR3 has 16 amino acids. The CDR3 sequence: CASSVSPRTSYNEQFF. As DNA, the CDR3 is TGTGCCAGCAGCGTATCGCCTAGGACATCCTACAATGAGCAGTTCTTC.

This chain joins TRBV9 and TRBJ1-1; TRBD1 aligns across 7 bases. Per the germline V gene, CDR1 is SGDLS and CDR2 is YYNGEE. J gave up 7 bases and V 5 bases, and 8 bases lay outside the gene matches. There are 13 residues in the CDR3. The CDR3 coding sequence is TGTGCCAGCAGTATACAGGGGTTGGGTGAAGCTTTCTTT. This codes for CASSIQGLGEAFF.

The chain employs TRBV24-1 and TRBJ2-2; 9 bases match TRBD2. In germline, CDR1 is KGHDR, CDR2 SFDVKD. Germline trimming cut 1 base from V and 4 bases from J; bases unmatched to any gene: 9. This CDR3 region has 18 residues. The DNA of the CDR3 is TGTGCCACCAGTGATTTTCTAGCGGGGCCCCGGGGCACCGGGGAGCTGTTTTTT. This codes for CATSDFLAGPRGTGELFF.

V is TRBV29-1 and J is TRBJ1-2, with 8 positions matching TRBD1. The CDR3 covers 14 residues. The V segment lost 6 bases and the J segment 5 bases; nucleotides outside the gene matches: 11. The V gene's germline CDR1 is SQVTM and CDR2 ANQGSEA. This CDR3 reads CSVLGVGQEYGYTF. The DNA for the CDR3 is TGCAGCGTCCTGGGTGTGGGACAGGAATATGGCTACACCTTC.

This chain links TRBV14 with TRBJ1-4; possible D gene TRBD1, 5 bases. Trimming pared 4 bases from V and 7 bases from J, leaving 10 bases between. The germline V gene has CDR1 SGHDN and CDR2 FVKESK. This CDR3 spans 13 amino acids. The CDR3 sequence is CASSPGGGEKLFF. CDR3 DNA: TGTGCCAGCAGCCCCGGGGGGGGTGAAAAACTGTTTTTT.

V usage is TRBV4-3 and J usage is TRBJ1-2; no definite D call. CDR1 is LGHNA, CDR2 YSLEER, per germline. CDR3 length equals 19 residues. Trimming took off 0 bases at V and 3 bases at J, with 23 bases between the two ends. CDR3 bases: TGCGCCAGCAGCCAAGAGGCCCCAGGTTTATACGGCGTTCACTATGGCTACACCTTC. As protein: CASSQEAPGLYGVHYGYTF.

This CDR3 is CASSNGLAGLAYNEQFF. Here the CDR3 DNA reads TGTGCCAGCAGCAATGGACTAGCGGGTCTAGCCTACAATGAGCAGTTCTTC. The V and J genes are TRBV6-2 or TRBV6-3 and TRBJ2-1; 11 bases map to TRBD2. Germline loops: CDR1 MNHEY, CDR2 SVGEGT. The CDR3 totals 17 residues. The V segment lost 6 bases and the J segment 2 bases; nucleotides outside the gene matches: 9.

The chain employs TRBV27 and TRBJ1-2; D is unresolved. The V end lost 8 bases, the J end lost 0 bases, and 13 bases lay between the germline ends. Germline V CDR1 and CDR2: MNHEY, SMNVEV (reference sequence). The CDR3 is 14 residues long. As DNA, the CDR3 is TGTGCCAGCGCTCAAAGAGGAACTAACTATGGCTACACCTTC. This sequence encodes CASAQRGTNYGYTF.

Here the CDR3 reads CASSVGGGRDTQYF. CDR3 DNA: TGTGCCAGCAGCGTAGGCGGGGGGCGAGATACGCAGTATTTT. The chain couples TRBV9 to TRBJ2-3, with 8 nucleotides matching TRBD2. There are 14 residues in the CDR3. The trim removed 0 bases at V and 5 bases at J, leaving 2 bases unmatched. Germline assignment: CDR1 SGDLS and CDR2 YYNGEE.

The V call is TRBV11-3, the J call TRBJ1-1; D gene unclear. This CDR3 region has 17 residues. CDR1 SGHNT and CDR2 YENEEA come from the germline V gene. Trimming cost V 1 base and J 1 base, with 16 bases left between them. CDR3 protein: CASSLGGPGGWNTEAFF. The DNA of the CDR3 is TGTGCCAGCAGCTTAGGCGGACCCGGCGGGTGGAACACTGAAGCTTTCTTT.

The chain employs TRBV9 and TRBJ1-3; D perhaps matches TRBD1 (6 bases). This CDR3 is 15 amino acids long. Germline CDR1 SGDLS, CDR2 YYNGEE. The V and J ends lost 0 bases and 4 bases respectively, with 11 bases between them. The CDR3 DNA sequence: TGTGCCAGCAGCGTAGAACAGGGCAGAGGAAACACCATATATTTT. Its protein is CASSVEQGRGNTIYF.

This rearrangement joins TRBV5-1 to TRBJ2-3; no reliable D call. Trimming took 1 base from V and 6 from J, leaving 12 bases between them. The CDR3 has 14 residues. Germline CDR1 is SGHRS and CDR2 is YFSETQ. CDR3 amino acids: CASSLLFSPDTQYF. The CDR3 DNA reads TGCGCCAGCAGCTTGTTATTCAGTCCGGATACGCAGTATTTT.

CDR3 in DNA: TGTGCCAGCAGCCCGTCGGGGACAGGGGTCGAGCAGTACTTC. Its translation: CASSPSGTGVEQYF. J is TRBJ2-7 and V is TRBV7-9, with 10 bases that match TRBD1. Looked up from germline, CDR1 is SEHNR and CDR2 is FQNEAQ (reference sequence). V was clipped by 5 bases and J by 6 bases; unmatched bases: 7. The CDR3 consists of 14 residues.

The chain carries TRBV3-1 (or the pseudogene TRBV3-2) and TRBJ2-2; 12 nucleotides match TRBD2. The germline V gene encodes CDR1 LGHDT and CDR2 YNNKEL (reference sequence). V shed 1 base, J shed 6 bases, and the junction held 3 bases outside the gene matches. The CDR3 loop spans 16 amino acids. The CDR3 reads CASSQGLAGVPGELFF. The CDR3 nucleotides are TGTGCCAGCAGCCAAGGACTAGCGGGAGTCCCCGGGGAGCTGTTTTTT.